One TCR beta chain is described in this entry. Its antigen is still unknown. The data were obtained in a study of OX40 agonist ivuxolimab in advanced cancers. As for the study in general: Patients received intravenous ivuxolimab every 2 weeks at 0.01 to 10 mg/kg. Of the patients, three showed partial responses, one with hepatocellular carcinoma and two with cutaneous melanoma.

Measured with immunoSEQ multiplex PCR; TCRdb has only the in-frame clones, and not every one. The data show about 71,000 clones, around 93% seen once. The length of the CDR3 is 14 residues. V was shortened by 4 bases and J by 6 bases, with 16 bases between the two germline ends. Germline values: CDR1 MDHEN, CDR2 SYDVKM. General observations from the study: The 0.1-3.0 mg/kg partial responders had among the lowest clonal expansion. Expanded clones belonging to CD8+ T cells outnumbered, on average, those of CD4+.

This chain connects TRBV28 to TRBJ2-7; tentative D call: TRBD1 (5 bases). The material sequenced was CD4+ or CD8+ T cells sorted from blood, taken in a trial of the OX40 agonist ivuxolimab. This receptor was taken from an adult with an advanced solid tumor such as melanoma, head and neck, liver or kidney cancer. Here the CDR3 DNA reads TGTGCCAGCAGTTCGGGTCCAGGGTTACGCGAGCAGTACTTC. The encoded protein is CASSSGPGLREQYF. Combining the CDR3 with reference TRBV28 and TRBJ2-7 gives the whole variable domain DVKVTQSSRYLVKRTGEKVFLECVQDMDHENMFWYRQDPGLGLRLIYFSYDVKMKEKGDIPEGYSVSREKKERFSLILESASTNQTSMYLCASSSGPGLREQYFGPGTRLTVT.